A selection of T cell receptor beta chains follows, all from one sample in a study of cytomegalovirus exposure and HLA in healthy donors. The method was immunoSEQ multiplex PCR; TCRdb's version includes in-frame clones alone and lacks a portion of them. Among about 190,000 clones listed, more than 75% were seen once. Sequencing was carried out using PBMCs. These receptors all stem from a woman between 18 and 29 years old in good health and CMV-seronegative. Each CDR3 is given with its conserved first and last residue. The D gene is left open where the match is weak. For some rows the clone size is stated as once, few or many, or as a class when expanded; others skip it.

J,V,D,size,length,DNA,CDR3
TRBJ2-7,TRBV2,TRBD2,NA,10,TGTGCCAGCGGACCGGGACTAGCAGACTTC,CASGPGLADF
TRBJ2-2,TRBV29-1,NA,NA,14,TGCAGCGTTCGGGAGTTCGAGGGCACCGGGGAGCTGTTTTTT,CSVREFEGTGELFF
TRBJ1-1,TRBV21-1,NA,NA,18,TGTGCCAGCAGCAAAGAGAGGGACAGGGGGGGGATGAACACTGAAGCTTTCTTT,CASSKERDRGGMNTEAFF
TRBJ2-7,TRBV7-8,TRBD1,NA,14,TGTGCCAGCAGTCCGGGACAGGGTGCCTACGAGCAGTACTTC,CASSPGQGAYEQYF
TRBJ2-7,TRBV18,TRBD2,once,16,TGTGCCAGCTCACCACCGGGAGCGGGAGGTCGCTACGAGCAGTACTTC,CASSPPGAGGRYEQYF
TRBJ1-5,TRBV6-5,NA,NA,15,TGTGCCAGCAGCCCGATGGCGGGTAGCAATCAGCCCCAGCATTTT,CASSPMAGSNQPQHF
TRBJ1-1,TRBV28,NA,NA,12,TGTGCCAGCAGTTTAATCCGGGGGTTAGCTTTCTTT,CASSLIRGLAFF
TRBJ2-2,TRBV2,NA,NA,13,TGTGCCAGCTTGCAACTTTCCACCGGGGAGCTGTTTTTT,CASLQLSTGELFF
TRBJ2-1,TRBV25-1,TRBD1,NA,15,TGTGCCAGCACCAAGACGGGACAGGGGTACAATGAGCAGTTCTTC,CASTKTGQGYNEQFF
TRBJ2-7,TRBV2,TRBD1,NA,14,TGTGCCAGCAGCCGAGGACAGGGGGCGTCCGAGCAGTACTTC,CASSRGQGASEQYF
TRBJ1-2,TRBV10-2,TRBD1,NA,14,TGCGCCAGCAGTGGGGACAGTCTTTACTATGGCTACACCTTC,CASSGDSLYYGYTF
TRBJ2-2,TRBV2,TRBD2,once,15,TGTGCCAGCAGTCGACTAGCGGGGGCGGCCGGGGAGCTGTTTTTT,CASSRLAGAAGELFF
TRBJ1-1,TRBV27,NA,NA,13,TGTGCCAGCAGGGTTGAACGGTATTCTGAAGCTTTCTTT,CASRVERYSEAFF
TRBJ1-5,TRBV6-4,TRBD1,NA,15,TGTGCCAGCCGCTCCCCGGACAGGGACGGTCAGCCCCAGCATTTT,CASRSPDRDGQPQHF
TRBJ2-5,TRBV2,TRBD2,NA,15,TGTGCCAGCACCGCGCCTAGCGGGATCCAAGAGACCCAGTACTTC,CASTAPSGIQETQYF
TRBJ2-7,TRBV9,NA,NA,13,TGTGCCAGCAGCGTAGTATTAACGGGCGAGCAGTACTTC,CASSVVLTGEQYF
TRBJ1-6,TRBV7-2,TRBD1,NA,19,TGTGCCAGCAGCTTATACCTTCTTTCAGCGACAGGGGTACAGTCACCCCTCCACTTT,CASSLYLLSATGVQSPLHF
TRBJ2-5,TRBV27,TRBD2,once,15,TGTGCCAGCAGGTCTCCACAGCGGGGGGTGGAGACCCAGTACTTC,CASRSPQRGVETQYF
TRBJ1-1,TRBV9,NA,NA,11,TGTGCCAGCAAGGAGGGCCCACAAGCTTTCTTT,CASKEGPQAFF
TRBJ1-1,TRBV13,TRBD1,NA,14,TGTGCCAGCAGCTTACACCAGGGGGTCACTGAAGCTTTCTTT,CASSLHQGVTEAFF
TRBJ1-5,TRBV27,NA,NA,14,TGTGCCAGCAGTTTGAGAGATAGCAATCAGCCCCAGCATTTT,CASSLRDSNQPQHF
TRBJ2-6,TRBV6-5,NA,NA,14,TGTGCCAGCAGAGAGAGCTCTGGGGCCAACGTCCTGACTTTC,CASRESSGANVLTF
TRBJ1-1,TRBV2,TRBD1,NA,17,TGTGCCAGCAGTAACACCGGGACAGGACTATTGAACACTGAAGCTTTCTTT,CASSNTGTGLLNTEAFF
TRBJ2-7,TRBV7-2,TRBD2,NA,15,TGTGCCAGCAGCTTAGGGTTGGGGGGGATCTACGAGCAGTACTTC,CASSLGLGGIYEQYF
TRBJ1-1,TRBV11-2,NA,NA,14,TGTGCCAGCAGCCCCTGGGCGTCTAACACTGAAGCTTTCTTT,CASSPWASNTEAFF
TRBJ1-2,TRBV7-9,NA,few,12,TGTGCCCTTCCAAGCGGTCTGGATGGCTACACCTTC,CALPSGLDGYTF
TRBJ1-6,TRBV12-2,NA,NA,19,TGTGCAAGTCGCTTAGTCGTCTTAGTTGAGAGCTCCTATAATTCACCCCTCCACTTT,CASRLVVLVESSYNSPLHF
TRBJ2-2,TRBV29-1,TRBD2,NA,15,TGCAGCGTTGAAATGGCGGGAGATAACACCGGGGAGCTGTTTTTT,CSVEMAGDNTGELFF
TRBJ2-7,TRBV11-2,TRBD2,NA,14,TGTGCCAGCAGCCACATAGCGGGGAGTGGCGAGCAGTACTTC,CASSHIAGSGEQYF
TRBJ2-1,TRBV27,TRBD2,NA,15,TGTGCCAGCAGTAGGGCTAGCGGGTTACTCAATGAGCAGTTCTTC,CASSRASGLLNEQFF
TRBJ2-1,TRBV7-6,TRBD2,NA,15,TGTGCCAGCAGCTTAGTACTAGCGGGAGACGGTGAGCAGTTCTTC,CASSLVLAGDGEQFF
TRBJ2-3,TRBV10-3,TRBD1,NA,16,TGTGCCATCAGTGGGGGGACAGCCCTTAACACAGATACGCAGTATTTT,CAISGGTALNTDTQYF
TRBJ1-2,TRBV11-2,NA,NA,16,TGTGCCAGCAGCTTAGGCCAATGGGGCGCTAACTATGGCTACACCTTC,CASSLGQWGANYGYTF
TRBJ1-6,TRBV7-9,TRBD1,NA,14,TGTGCCAGCAGCCCGGACAGGGTGAATTCACCCCTCCACTTT,CASSPDRVNSPLHF